This entry lists 3 T cell receptor beta chains sequenced from one sample in a study of metastatic and nonmetastatic thyroid tumors. TCRdb called clones again from the PCR reads with MiXCR. In the table there are about 70,000 clones, around 18% of which are singletons. Treatment of any kind had been given to no patient before thyroid surgery. Source material: blood. Source of these receptors: a female donor with papillary thyroid cancer or a benign thyroid nodule (not recorded which). Some clones in this sample may be carry-over from other donors' samples.

The sample holds many counts of this clone. The chain joins TRBV19 to TRBJ2-1, with D possibly being TRBD1 or TRBD2 (5 bases each). This CDR3 is built from 15 residues. Germline loops: CDR1 LNHDA, CDR2 SQIVND (reference sequence). Between the trimmed V and J ends, which lost 3 bases and 2 bases, there was a span of 11 bases. CDR3 sequence (DNA): TGTGCCAGTAGTATGGGGACGGTGACCTACAATGAGCAGTTCTTC. Amino acid sequence: CASSMGTVTYNEQFF. Full variable domain (outside the CDR3, taken from reference TRBV19 and TRBJ2-1): DGGITQSPKYLFRKEGQNVTLSCEQNLNHDAMYWYRQDPGQGLRLIYYSQIVNDFQKGDIAEGYSVSREKKESFPLTVTSAQKNPTAFYLCASSMGTVTYNEQFFGPGTRLTVL.

This rearrangement joins TRBV20-1 to TRBJ1-5, with a tentative D call TRBD1 (6 bases). Germline V lookup: CDR1 DFQATT, CDR2 SNEGSKA (reference sequence). V was shortened by 0 bases and J by 12 bases, with 15 bases between the two germline ends. The CDR3 contains 13 residues. The CDR3 loop is CSARDSGTPLQHF. CDR3 nucleotides: TGCAGTGCTAGAGACTCCGGGACACCCCTCCAGCATTTT.

This clone was counted a few times. The chain carries TRBV5-1 and TRBJ1-1; D is unresolved. V gave up 4 bases and J gave up 3 bases, with 19 bases separating them. Looked up from germline, CDR1 is SGHRS and CDR2 is YFSETQ. This CDR3 is 16 amino acids long. CDR3: CASSPWNTPADTEAFF. The CDR3 nucleotides read TGCGCCAGCAGCCCGTGGAACACTCCAGCAGACACTGAAGCTTTCTTT.